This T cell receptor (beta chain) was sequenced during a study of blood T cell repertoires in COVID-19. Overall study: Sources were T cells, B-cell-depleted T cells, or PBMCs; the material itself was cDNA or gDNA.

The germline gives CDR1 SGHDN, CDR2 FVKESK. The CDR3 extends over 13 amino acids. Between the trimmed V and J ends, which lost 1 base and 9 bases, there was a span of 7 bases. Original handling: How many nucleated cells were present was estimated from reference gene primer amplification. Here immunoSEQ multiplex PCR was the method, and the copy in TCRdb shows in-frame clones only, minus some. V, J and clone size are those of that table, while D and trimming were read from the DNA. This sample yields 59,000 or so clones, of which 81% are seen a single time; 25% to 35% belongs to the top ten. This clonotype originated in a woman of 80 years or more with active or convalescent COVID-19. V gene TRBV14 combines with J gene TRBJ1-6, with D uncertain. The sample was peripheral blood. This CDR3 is CASSQVGASPLHF. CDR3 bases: TGTGCCAGCAGCCAAGTGGGCGCTTCACCCCTCCACTTT. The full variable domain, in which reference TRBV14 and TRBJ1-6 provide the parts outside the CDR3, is EAGVTQFPSHSVIEKGQTVTLRCDPISGHDNLYWYRRVMGKEIKFLLHFVKESKQDESGMPNNRFLAERTGGTYSTLKVQPAELEDSGVYFCASSQVGASPLHFGNGTRLTVT.